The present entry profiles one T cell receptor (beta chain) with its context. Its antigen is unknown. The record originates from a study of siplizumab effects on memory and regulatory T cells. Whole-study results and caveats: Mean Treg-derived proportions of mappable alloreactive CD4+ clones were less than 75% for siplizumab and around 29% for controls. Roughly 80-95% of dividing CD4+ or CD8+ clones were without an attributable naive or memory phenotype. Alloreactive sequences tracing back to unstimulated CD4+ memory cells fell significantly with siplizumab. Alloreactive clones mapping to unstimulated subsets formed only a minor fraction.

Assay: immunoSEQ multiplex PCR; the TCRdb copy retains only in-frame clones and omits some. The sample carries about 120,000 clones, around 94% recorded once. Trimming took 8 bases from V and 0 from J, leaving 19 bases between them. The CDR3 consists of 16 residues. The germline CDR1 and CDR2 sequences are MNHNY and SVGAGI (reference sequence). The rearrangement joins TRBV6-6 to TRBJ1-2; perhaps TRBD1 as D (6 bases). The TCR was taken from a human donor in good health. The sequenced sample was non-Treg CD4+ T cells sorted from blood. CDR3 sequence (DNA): TGTGCCAGCGGTACACAGGGTCGAATCTCTAACTATGGCTACACCTTC. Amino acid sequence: CASGTQGRISNYGYTF.